A selection of T cell receptor beta chains follows, all from one sample in a study of blood T cell repertoires in COVID-19. Data came from immunoSEQ multiplex PCR; TCRdb stores just in-frame clones and leaves some out. This table holds 200,000 to 250,000 clones, nearly 90% found once. The sample consisted of PBMCs or T cells enriched from blood (not recorded which). The receptors shown here come from a man aged 30-40 years who had been exposed to COVID-19. Each CDR3 is given with its conserved first and last residue. D genes are given only for firm matches.

j_gene: TRBJ1-4
len: 17
d_gene: -
v_gene: TRBV30
CDR3aa: CAWSPPAGWISNEKLFF
CDR3nt: TGTGCCTGGAGTCCTCCAGCGGGGTGGATTTCAAATGAAAAACTGTTTTTT

j_gene: TRBJ2-1
len: 18
d_gene: TRBD2
v_gene: TRBV7-2
CDR3aa: CASSREIAGGDRYNEQFF
CDR3nt: TGTGCCAGCAGCCGGGAGATAGCGGGGGGGGATAGATACAATGAGCAGTTCTTC

j_gene: TRBJ1-1
len: 13
d_gene: -
v_gene: TRBV5-3
CDR3aa: CARSLDRNTEAFF
CDR3nt: TGTGCCAGAAGCTTGGATAGGAACACTGAAGCTTTCTTT

j_gene: TRBJ1-1
len: 12
d_gene: -
v_gene: TRBV2
CDR3aa: CASRPLSAEAFF
CDR3nt: TGTGCCAGCAGGCCGTTGTCAGCTGAAGCTTTCTTT

j_gene: TRBJ2-4
len: 17
d_gene: -
v_gene: TRBV4-1
CDR3aa: CASSQVYGRQAKNIQYF
CDR3nt: TGCGCCAGCAGCCAAGTTTATGGCAGGCAAGCCAAAAACATTCAGTACTTC

j_gene: TRBJ1-6
len: 13
d_gene: -
v_gene: TRBV2
CDR3aa: CARSGRPSSPLHF
CDR3nt: TGTGCCAGGTCCGGCAGGCCCTCTTCACCCCTCCACTTT

j_gene: TRBJ1-6
len: 15
d_gene: TRBD1
v_gene: TRBV3-1/TRBV3-2
CDR3aa: CASSHAGQLDSPLHF
CDR3nt: TGTGCCAGCAGCCATGCGGGACAGCTAGATTCACCCCTCCACTTT

j_gene: TRBJ1-2
len: 15
d_gene: -
v_gene: TRBV5-1
CDR3aa: CASSPAAGMEHGYTF
CDR3nt: TGCGCCAGCAGCCCAGCTGCAGGGATGGAACATGGCTACACCTTC

j_gene: TRBJ2-2
len: 17
d_gene: TRBD2
v_gene: TRBV2
CDR3aa: CASSETGLAGGTGELFF
CDR3nt: TGTGCCAGCAGTGAAACCGGACTAGCGGGGGGCACCGGGGAGCTGTTTTTT

j_gene: TRBJ1-4
len: 16
d_gene: -
v_gene: TRBV7-9
CDR3aa: CASSYFTGATNEKLFF
CDR3nt: TGTGCCAGCAGCTATTTTACGGGGGCAACTAATGAAAAACTGTTTTTT

j_gene: TRBJ1-3
len: 16
d_gene: -
v_gene: TRBV6-5
CDR3aa: CASSYSFFQGTNTIYF
CDR3nt: TGTGCCAGCAGTTACTCTTTTTTCCAGGGAACAAACACCATATATTTT